Each of the 23 T cell receptor beta chains below was sequenced from the same sample in a study of T cell responses to AZD1222 COVID-19 vaccine. The assay was immunoSEQ multiplex PCR, and TCRdb's table has in-frame clones only and misses some. The data contain roughly 180,000 clones, under 95% of them singletons. Source: peripheral blood, taken 28 days after the second AZD1222 dose. These receptors all stem from an adult who received the AZD1222 COVID-19 vaccine.

CDR3 protein: CASSLSGVNTGELFF. The DNA for the CDR3 is TGTGCCAGCAGTCTTAGCGGGGTGAACACCGGGGAGCTGTTTTTT. V is TRBV7-3 and J is TRBJ2-2; 8 bases agree with TRBD2. The V segment lost 6 bases and the J segment 1 base; nucleotides outside the gene matches: 4. The CDR3 sequence is 15 residues long. CDR1 is SGHTA, CDR2 FQGTGA, per germline.

This sequence joins TRBV6-5 and TRBJ1-2, with D uncertain. Germline assignment: CDR1 MNHEY and CDR2 SVGAGI. V lost 8 bases to trimming and J lost 2 bases, with 3 bases between them. The CDR3 is made up of 10 amino acids. The CDR3 nucleotides are TGTGCCAGCTACAACTATGGCTACACCTTC. Protein: CASYNYGYTF.

The V call is TRBV12-3 or TRBV12-4, the J call TRBJ2-5; unclear D gene. This CDR3 comprises 12 residues. V was cut by 4 bases and J by 3 bases, with 6 bases left in between. The CDR3 loop reads CASSWAEETQYF. As DNA, the CDR3 is TGTGCCAGCAGTTGGGCCGAAGAGACCCAGTACTTC.

This chain joins TRBV29-1 and TRBJ2-1; TRBD2 aligns across 8 bases. V shed 5 bases, J shed 6 bases, and the junction held 15 bases outside the gene matches. The CDR3 runs 16 residues. Germline loops: CDR1 SQVTM, CDR2 ANQGSEA. The CDR3 here is CSVSRLAIEAANEQFF. The DNA of the CDR3 is TGCAGCGTTTCCAGACTAGCGATAGAGGCGGCCAATGAGCAGTTCTTC.

The V gene is TRBV5-8, the J gene TRBJ2-2, with D possibly being TRBD1 or TRBD2 (6 bases each). This CDR3 is built from 15 residues. Germline lookup yields CDR1 SGHTS and CDR2 YDEGEE. V was cut by 2 bases and J by 5 bases, with 13 bases left in between. This chain's CDR3 is CASSFRGLETGELFF. CDR3 DNA sequence: TGTGCCAGCAGCTTTCGGGGGCTCGAGACCGGGGAGCTGTTTTTT.

This chain links TRBV3-1 (or the pseudogene TRBV3-2) with TRBJ1-5, with 8 bases identical to TRBD1. V lost 0 bases and J lost 3; bases outside the gene matches: 1. The CDR3 is made up of 15 amino acids. Germline lookup yields CDR1 LGHDT and CDR2 YNNKEL (reference sequence). The CDR3 bases are TGTGCCAGCAGCCAAGACCAGGGGGCCAATCAGCCCCAGCATTTT. Encoded protein: CASSQDQGANQPQHF.

This chain uses TRBV7-8 with TRBJ1-1; D remains unclear. From germline, CDR1 is SGHVS and CDR2 FQNEAQ. V lost 2 bases and J lost 0, with 7 bases in between. The CDR3 is 14 amino acids. The CDR3 here is CASSLQIMNTEAFF. DNA for the CDR3: TGTGCCAGCAGCTTACAGATCATGAACACTGAAGCTTTCTTT. Supplemented by reference TRBV7-8 and TRBJ1-1, the full variable domain reads GAGVSQSPRYKVAKRGQDVALRCDPISGHVSLFWYQQALGQGPEFLTYFQNEAQLDKSGLPSDRFFAERPEGSVSTLKIQRTQQEDSAVYLCASSLQIMNTEAFFGQGTRLTVV.

This clone was counted a single time. The chain is built from TRBV15 and TRBJ2-2, with 9 bases that match TRBD1. Germline values: CDR1 LNHNV, CDR2 YYDKDF (reference sequence). The CDR3 spans 16 residues. With 3 bases clipped from V and 7 bases from J, the junction kept 9 bases outside the gene matches. Here the CDR3 DNA reads TGTGCCACCAGCAGTCCCGGGACAGGGCTCGGCGGGGAGCTGTTTTTT. This translates into CATSSPGTGLGGELFF.

The chain is built from TRBV19 and TRBJ2-1; 8 bases are a match to TRBD1. The CDR3 loop spans 12 amino acids. Germline trimming cut 4 bases from V and 16 bases from J; bases unmatched to any gene: 9. Germline V gene sequence: CDR1 LNHDA, CDR2 SQIVND (reference sequence). The CDR3 loop is CASSTQGALQFF. DNA for the CDR3: TGTGCCAGTAGTACCCAGGGGGCGCTTCAATTCTTC.

The V call is TRBV6-2 or TRBV6-3, the J call TRBJ2-5; D remains unclear. Trimming removed 2 bases from V and 2 bases from J, with 9 bases in between. Germline CDR1 reads MNHEY; CDR2 reads SVGEGT. This CDR3 region has 14 residues. DNA for the CDR3: TGTGCCAGCAGTTACGACACAGTTCAAGAGACCCAGTACTTC. This translates into CASSYDTVQETQYF.

The rearrangement uses TRBV6-6 and TRBJ2-7; 10 nucleotides agree with TRBD2. Germline assignment: CDR1 MNHNY and CDR2 SVGAGI (reference sequence). The CDR3 contains 14 residues. The junction had 3 bases not matched to a gene; V was cut back by 7 bases and J by 0 bases. CDR3: CASTLAGASYEQYF. Written as DNA, the CDR3 is TGTGCCAGCACTCTAGCGGGAGCCTCCTACGAGCAGTACTTC.

The chain employs TRBV3-1 (or the pseudogene TRBV3-2) and TRBJ1-6, with D possibly matching TRBD1 (6 bases). The CDR3 is 16 amino acids. CDR1 and CDR2 from the germline V gene are LGHDT and YNNKEL (reference sequence). With 1 base removed from V and 7 bases from J, the gap between germline ends came to 14 bases. The CDR3 region has the DNA TGTGCCAGCAGCCAAGTGGGCAGGGGTGGAAATTCACCCCTCCACTTT. Its protein product is CASSQVGRGGNSPLHF.

This chain joins TRBV16 and TRBJ1-1; D perhaps matches TRBD1 (5 bases). CDR3 length: 16 residues. CDR1 and CDR2 (germline): KGHSY, FQNENV. V gave up 0 bases and J gave up 4 bases, with 15 bases separating them. The CDR3 here is CASSQSPRGSGTEAFF. CDR3 DNA sequence: TGTGCCAGCAGCCAATCTCCTCGGGGCTCGGGCACTGAAGCTTTCTTT.

This clone was detected only once. The junction and the germline gene differ at one end; a read error may be behind it. The V and J genes are TRBV7-6 and TRBJ1-5; D may be TRBD1 (5 bases). This CDR3 has 17 amino acids. The germline gives CDR1 SGHVS, CDR2 FNYEAQ. CDR3 bases: TGTGCCAGCAGCCCCCTGGGGGAGGAGTTGAGCAGTCAGCCCCAGCATTTT. It codes for CASSPLGEELSSQPQHF. Variable domain in full (rest from reference TRBV7-6 and TRBJ1-5): GAGVSQSPRYKVTKRGQDVALRCDPISGHVSLYWYRQALGQGPEFLTYFNYEAQQDKSGLPNDRFSAERPEGSISTLTIQRTEQRDSAMYRCASSPLGEELSSQPQHFGDGTRLSIL.

V gene TRBV28 combines with J gene TRBJ1-6; 7 nucleotides agree with TRBD1. The ends lost 6 bases at V and 6 bases at J; junction bases unmatched: 5. The CDR3 runs 14 residues. Germline V gene lookup returns CDR1 MDHEN and CDR2 SYDVKM. CDR3 sequence (DNA): TGTGCCAGCAGCAAGACAGGGCGTAATTCACCCCTCCACTTT. This codes for CASSKTGRNSPLHF.

The chain employs TRBV11-3 and TRBJ2-1; maybe TRBD2 (5 bases). Germline-derived CDR1 and CDR2 are SGHNT and YENEEA. CDR3 length: 16 residues. The V and J ends lost 4 bases and 3 bases respectively, with 16 bases between them. The DNA for the CDR3 is TGTGCCAGCAGCTCGAGCGGTAGTAACAGCTACAATGAGCAGTTCTTC. Protein product: CASSSSGSNSYNEQFF.

This clone showed up just a few times. The J gene is TRBJ1-5, the V gene TRBV4-3, with 7 bases that match TRBD1. V gave up 3 bases and J gave up 6 bases; unmatched junction bases: 8. CDR1 and CDR2 from the germline V gene are LGHNA and YSLEER. This CDR3 spans 15 amino acids. DNA for the CDR3: TGCGCCAGCAGCCAGGACCTAGGGGGCGTTCAGCCCCAGCATTTT. Amino acid sequence: CASSQDLGGVQPQHF.

The chain recombines TRBV18 with TRBJ1-3; a weak D match, TRBD1 (5 bases). Looked up from germline, CDR1 is KGHSH and CDR2 is LQKENI. The CDR3 consists of 16 residues. Trimming took off 3 bases at V and 0 bases at J, with 12 bases between the two ends. The CDR3 sequence: CASSPGGERSGNTIYF. CDR3 nucleotide sequence: TGTGCCAGCTCACCCGGAGGGGAGCGCTCTGGAAACACCATATATTTT.

The chain is built from TRBV6-5 and TRBJ1-1, with D perhaps matching TRBD1 (5 bases). The CDR3 runs to 13 residues. The germline gives CDR1 MNHEY, CDR2 SVGAGI. The V gene lost 2 bases and the J gene lost 4 bases, with 8 bases spanning the gap. The CDR3 protein is CASSYGGTTEAFF. The DNA for the CDR3 is TGTGCCAGCAGTTACGGGGGTACCACTGAAGCTTTCTTT.

V usage is TRBV15 and J usage is TRBJ2-1, with 9 bases aligning to TRBD1. J gave up 4 bases and V 0 bases, and 1 base lay outside the gene matches. CDR1 is LNHNV, CDR2 YYDKDF, per germline (reference sequence). The CDR3 has 15 residues. CDR3 in DNA: TGTGCCACCAGCAGAGAACAGGGGGCATACAATGAGCAGTTCTTC. Protein: CATSREQGAYNEQFF. The variable domain in full, completed from reference TRBV15 and TRBJ2-1, reads DAMVIQNPRYQVTQFGKPVTLSCSQTLNHNVMYWYQQKSSQAPKLLFHYYDKDFNNEADTPDNFQSRRPNTSFCFLDIRSPGLGDTAMYLCATSREQGAYNEQFFGPGTRLTVL.

The chain joins TRBV9 to TRBJ2-1; 8 bases are shared with TRBD2. V was pared by 0 bases and J by 9 bases, with 17 bases of the junction left unmatched. CDR1 is SGDLS, CDR2 YYNGEE, per germline. This CDR3 is 18 amino acids long. CDR3 DNA: TGTGCCAGCAGCGTAGCTACAGGGACTAGGGGTATGATCGGTGAGCAGTTCTTC. This encodes CASSVATGTRGMIGEQFF.

This chain connects TRBV24-1 to TRBJ2-7, with D perhaps being TRBD1 or TRBD2 (5 bases each). Germline V CDR1 and CDR2: KGHDR, SFDVKD. This CDR3 has 16 amino acids. V lost 3 bases, J lost 3 bases, and 17 bases lay in between. CDR3 DNA sequence: TGTGCCACCAGTGATACCGGGACCTCCTACATCTACGAGCAGTACTTC. Its translation: CATSDTGTSYIYEQYF.

This chain links TRBV5-1 with TRBJ2-1, with D possibly matching TRBD1 (5 bases). Germline V gene data show CDR1 as SGHRS and CDR2 as YFSETQ. CDR3 length: 16 residues. Trimming took 2 bases from V and 2 from J, leaving 14 bases between them. CDR3 nucleotide sequence: TGCGCCAGCAGCTTTAACAGGCTGGGGACCTACAATGAGCAGTTCTTC. Protein sequence: CASSFNRLGTYNEQFF.